This T cell receptor beta chain came from a study of blood T cells in healthy people across ages. This clonotype was seen only a few times. Then a second PCR, running roughly 6 to 12 cycles, was carried out with a sample-barcoded 5' primer and a J-beta primer mix. The yield of each sample was at least 2.5 million CDR3-containing paired-end reads. TCRdb processed the 5' RACE reads anew with MiXCR; each CDR3 protein has one entry. Seen here are 1.5 million to 2 million distinct CDR3 sequences, roughly 32% observed once, and the top ten hold over 9%. The length of the CDR3 is 14 residues. V was clipped by 5 bases and J by 4 bases; unmatched bases: 8. Germline-derived CDR1 and CDR2 are SGDLS and YYNGEE.

This receptor was obtained from a woman younger than 45 in good health. Sequenced sample: blood. This chain connects TRBV9 to TRBJ1-2; 7 bases are shared with TRBD1. The CDR3 region has the DNA TGTGCCAGCAGTTTCCGGGACAGCCCCTATGGCTACACCTTC. Translating it yields CASSFRDSPYGYTF.